This TCR beta chain was captured by sequencing in a study of early T cells in non-severe SARS-CoV-2 infection. On the study more broadly: Unpaired chains resulted from sequencing bulk RNA of unsorted whole blood.

V was pared by 2 bases and J by 3 bases, with 3 bases of the junction left unmatched. Germline V gives CDR1 LGHNA, CDR2 YSLEER. The CDR3 totals 15 residues. This clonotype has just a few counts. The antigen is unknown. Researchers tagged individual cDNA molecules with unique molecular identifiers. TCRdb re-called the 5' RACE reads with MiXCR, one entry per CDR3 protein. The sample gives tens of thousands of distinct CDR3 sequences, 5.5% to 7.5% of which show up once; around 21% is in the top ten. Study-wide results and limits: Anti-spike CD8 responses were favored in VDJdb matching, and private and CD4 specificities were missed.

The chain recombines TRBV4-3 with TRBJ2-1; TRBD2 aligns across 8 bases. Source: whole blood, taken at baseline. This clonotype originated in an adult who was a healthcare worker with PCR-confirmed SARS-CoV-2 infection or an uninfected control (not recorded which). The CDR3 coding sequence is TGCGCCAGCAGCCAATCCCGGGGGGGCTACAATGAGCAGTTCTTC. This sequence encodes CASSQSRGGYNEQFF.